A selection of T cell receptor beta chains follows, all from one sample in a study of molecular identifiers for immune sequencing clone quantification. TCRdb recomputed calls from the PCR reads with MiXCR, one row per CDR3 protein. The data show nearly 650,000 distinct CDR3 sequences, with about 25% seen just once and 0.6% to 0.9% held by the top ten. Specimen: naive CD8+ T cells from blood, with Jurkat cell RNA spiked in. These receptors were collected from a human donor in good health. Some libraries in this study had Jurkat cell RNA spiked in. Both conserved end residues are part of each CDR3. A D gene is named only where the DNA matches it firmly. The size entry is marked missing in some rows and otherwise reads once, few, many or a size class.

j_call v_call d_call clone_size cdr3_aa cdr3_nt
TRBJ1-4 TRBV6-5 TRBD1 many CASSYLGGAGEKLFF TGTGCCAGCAGTTACTTAGGGGGCGCGGGTGAAAAACTGTTTTTT
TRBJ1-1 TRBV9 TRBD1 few CASSADSTGFTEAFF TGTGCCAGCAGCGCGGACTCGACAGGGTTCACTGAAGCTTTCTTT
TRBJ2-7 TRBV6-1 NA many CASSDWGYEQYF TGTGCCAGCAGTGACTGGGGCTACGAGCAGTACTTC
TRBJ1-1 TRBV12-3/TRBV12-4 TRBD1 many CASSLDRGRAFF TGTGCCAGCAGTCTGGACAGGGGGCGAGCTTTCTTT
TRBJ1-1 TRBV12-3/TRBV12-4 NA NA CTSSTLDTEAFF TGTACCAGCAGTACGCTGGACACTGAAGCTTTCTTT
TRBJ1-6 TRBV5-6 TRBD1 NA CASSLSDRAASPLHF TGTGCCAGCAGCTTGTCCGACAGGGCGGCTTCACCCCTCCACTTT
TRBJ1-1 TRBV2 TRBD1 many CASRDRGGLAFF TGTGCCAGCCGCGACAGGGGCGGGTTGGCTTTCTTT
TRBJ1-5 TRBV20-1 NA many CSARDRAGVSNQPQHF TGCAGTGCTAGAGATCGAGCAGGCGTTAGCAATCAGCCCCAGCATTTT
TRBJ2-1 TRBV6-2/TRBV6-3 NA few CASSDPGGNEQFF TGTGCCAGCTCGGATCCTGGGGGCAATGAGCAGTTCTTC
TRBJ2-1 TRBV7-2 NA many CASSFHLADNEQFF TGTGCCAGCAGCTTCCACCTAGCCGACAATGAGCAGTTCTTC
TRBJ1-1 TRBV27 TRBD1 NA CASSLGAGGAVEAFF TGTGCCAGCAGTCTAGGAGCAGGGGGGGCTGTGGAGGCTTTCTTT
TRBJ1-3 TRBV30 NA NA CAWSEGDSGNTIYF TGTGCCTGGAGTGAGGGAGACTCTGGAAACACCATATATTTT
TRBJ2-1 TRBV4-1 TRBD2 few CASSQDGGGADNEQFF TGCGCCAGCAGCCAAGATGGCGGGGGGGCCGACAATGAGCAGTTCTTC
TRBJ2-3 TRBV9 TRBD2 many CASSVRASGATDTQYF TGTGCCAGCAGCGTACGAGCTAGCGGGGCCACAGATACGCAGTATTTT
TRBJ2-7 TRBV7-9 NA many CASSFPDASYEQYF TGTGCCAGCAGCTTCCCGGACGCCAGCTACGAGCAGTACTTC
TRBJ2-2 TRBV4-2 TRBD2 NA CASSPLAGGPDTGEVFF TGTGCCAGCAGCCCACTAGCGGGAGGGCCCGACACCGGGGAGGTGTTTTTT
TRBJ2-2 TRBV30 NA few CASLGPNTGELFF TGTGCCTCTCTGGGACCGAACACCGGGGAGCTGTTTTTT
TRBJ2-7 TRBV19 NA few CASSIGADPLYEQYF TGTGCCAGTAGTATAGGCGCGGATCCCCTCTACGAGCAGTACTTC
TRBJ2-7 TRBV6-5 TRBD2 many CASSRGGASEQYF TGTGCCAGCAGCCGGGGGGGGGCTAGCGAGCAGTACTTC
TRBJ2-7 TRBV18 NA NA CASSPSNSEGEQYF TGTGCCAGCTCACCGTCTAATTCCGAGGGCGAGCAGTACTTC
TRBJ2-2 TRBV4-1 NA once CASSQRQVSDTGELFF TGCGCCAGCAGCCAACGACAAGTTTCAGACACCGGGGAGCTGTTTTTT
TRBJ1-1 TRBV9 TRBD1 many CASSASRDSSIEAFF TGTGCCAGCAGCGCTTCCCGGGACAGCAGTATAGAAGCTTTCTTT
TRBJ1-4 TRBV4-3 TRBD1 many CASSFRQGITETNEKLFF TGCGCCAGCAGCTTCCGACAGGGGATAACTGAAACTAATGAAAAACTGTTTTTT
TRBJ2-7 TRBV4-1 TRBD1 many CASSQGPGTGSWQYF TGCGCCAGCAGCCAAGGTCCGGGGACAGGGTCTTGGCAGTACTTC
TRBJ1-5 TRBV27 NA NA CASKVGSRGQPQHF TGTGCCAGCAAGGTGGGGTCGCGGGGTCAGCCCCAGCATTTT
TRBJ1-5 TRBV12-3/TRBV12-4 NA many CASTPGLPDQPQHF TGTGCCAGCACCCCAGGACTCCCCGATCAGCCCCAGCATTTT
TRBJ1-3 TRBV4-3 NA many CASSQGTGSGNTIYF TGCGCCAGCAGCCAGGGGACGGGCTCTGGAAACACCATATATTTT
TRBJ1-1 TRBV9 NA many CASSPQQGGVPEAFF TGTGCCAGCAGCCCACAACAGGGTGGGGTGCCTGAAGCTTTCTTT
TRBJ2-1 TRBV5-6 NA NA CASSLSYVHEQFF TGTGCCAGCAGCTTGTCATATGTCCATGAGCAGTTCTTC
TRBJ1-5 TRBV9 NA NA CASSSWTASLEPQHF TGTGCCAGCAGCTCCTGGACAGCAAGTTTGGAGCCCCAGCATTTT
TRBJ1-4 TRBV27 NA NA CASRHIGEKLFF TGTGCCAGCAGACACATTGGGGAAAAACTGTTTTTT
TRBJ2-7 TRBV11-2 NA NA CASSSDRSEQYF TGTGCCAGCAGCTCCGACAGAAGCGAGCAGTACTTC
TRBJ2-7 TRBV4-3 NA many CASSQDSAAYEQYF TGCGCCAGCAGCCAAGATAGCGCGGCGTACGAGCAGTACTTC
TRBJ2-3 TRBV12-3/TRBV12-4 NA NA CASSLLTRTDTQYF TGTGCCAGCAGTCTTCTAACCCGCACAGATACGCAGTATTTT
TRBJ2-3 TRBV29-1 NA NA CSVEQPEWESPTDAQYF TGCAGCGTTGAACAACCCGAGTGGGAGAGCCCTACAGATGCGCAGTATTTT
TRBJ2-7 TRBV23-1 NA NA CASREQGSEQYF TGCGCCAGCAGAGAGCAGGGGTCCGAGCAGTACTTC
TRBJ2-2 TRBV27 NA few CASSLSDNRARSTGELFF TGTGCCAGCAGTTTATCGGATAACAGGGCGAGATCTACCGGGGAGCTGTTTTTT
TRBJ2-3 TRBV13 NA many CASSFRGDTDTQYF TGTGCCAGCAGCTTTCGGGGTGATACAGATACGCAGTATTTT
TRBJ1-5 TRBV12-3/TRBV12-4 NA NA CASSYRPSLSNQPQHF TGTGCCAGCAGTTATCGGCCCAGCCTTAGCAATCAGCCCCAGCATTTT
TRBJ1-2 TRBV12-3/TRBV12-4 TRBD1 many CASSYRGPGYGYTF TGTGCCAGCAGTTACAGGGGGCCTGGCTATGGCTACACCTTC
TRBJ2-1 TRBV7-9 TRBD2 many CASSPSPGLYNEQFF TGTGCCAGCAGCCCAAGCCCGGGACTATACAATGAGCAGTTCTTC
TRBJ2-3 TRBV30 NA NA CAWSAPRDTGLDTQYF TGTGCCTGGAGTGCTCCCCGGGACACCGGGTTAGATACGCAGTATTTT
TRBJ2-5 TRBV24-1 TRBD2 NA CATLQGTSGTETQYF TGTGCCACCTTACAGGGTACTAGCGGGACTGAGACCCAGTACTTC
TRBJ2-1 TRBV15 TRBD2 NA CATSPGGAGNEQFF TGTGCCACCAGCCCCGGGGGGGCTGGGAATGAGCAGTTCTTC
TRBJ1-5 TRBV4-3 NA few CASSQDRGTGYSNQPQHF TGCGCCAGCAGCCAAGATCGGGGAACCGGATATAGCAATCAGCCCCAGCATTTT
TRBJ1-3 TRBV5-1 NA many CASSLDGDSGNTIYF TGCGCCAGCAGCCTGGACGGAGACTCTGGAAACACCATATATTTT
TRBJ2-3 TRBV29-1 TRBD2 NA CSVGGSREAGDRGARDMQYF TGCAGCGTTGGAGGATCACGGGAAGCGGGAGACCGGGGTGCCCGAGATATGCAGTACTTT
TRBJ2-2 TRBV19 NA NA CASSIDGSVWTGELFF TGTGCCAGTAGTATAGACGGGAGTGTTTGGACCGGGGAGCTGTTTTTT
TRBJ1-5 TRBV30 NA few CAWSDGATSNQPQHF TGTGCCTGGAGTGACGGTGCAACAAGCAATCAGCCCCAGCATTTT
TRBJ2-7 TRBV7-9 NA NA CASSFSRGQDEQYF TGTGCCAGCAGCTTCTCCAGGGGTCAGGACGAGCAGTACTTC
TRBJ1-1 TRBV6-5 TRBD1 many CASSYSDRERDTEAFF TGTGCCAGCAGTTACTCGGACAGGGAACGGGACACTGAAGCTTTCTTT
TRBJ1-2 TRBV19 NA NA CASTAYYGYTF TGTGCCAGTACAGCTTACTATGGCTACACCTTC
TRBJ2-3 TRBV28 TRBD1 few CASSARQGASYTDTQYF TGTGCCAGCAGTGCCAGACAGGGGGCGAGTTACACAGATACGCAGTATTTT